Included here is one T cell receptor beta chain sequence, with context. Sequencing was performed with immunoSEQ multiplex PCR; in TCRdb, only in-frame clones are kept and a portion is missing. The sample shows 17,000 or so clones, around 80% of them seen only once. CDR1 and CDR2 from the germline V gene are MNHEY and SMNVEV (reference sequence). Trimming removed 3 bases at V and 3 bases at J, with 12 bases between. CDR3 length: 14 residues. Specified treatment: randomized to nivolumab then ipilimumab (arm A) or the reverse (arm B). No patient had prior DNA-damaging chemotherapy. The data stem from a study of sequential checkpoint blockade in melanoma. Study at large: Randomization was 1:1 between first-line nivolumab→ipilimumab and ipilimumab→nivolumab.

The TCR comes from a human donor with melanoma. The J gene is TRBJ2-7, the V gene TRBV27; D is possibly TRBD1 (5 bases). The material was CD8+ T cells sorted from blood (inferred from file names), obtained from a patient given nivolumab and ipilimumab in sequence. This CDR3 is CASSLGSGIYEQYF. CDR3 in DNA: TGTGCCAGCAGTTTGGGTTCAGGGATCTACGAGCAGTACTTC.